This record covers a single TCR beta chain. No antigen is known for it. No base quality information exists; no much larger clone differs at one position. The junction shows trimming of 1 base on V and 0 bases on J, plus 15 bases between the germline ends. Taken from the germline V gene, the CDR1 and CDR2 loops are MNHNS and SASEGT. Including the terminal cysteine and phenylalanine, the CDR3 comprises 18 residues. The kept DNA is CDR3 alone, 54 bases in frame from the first base. Sequencing took place on an Illumina HiSeq 2500. Quantitative 5'-RACE with molecular barcodes was used to prepare TCR beta libraries. The original methods were these. A new computational method based on a probabilistic model of VDJ rearrangement was used to identify disease-linked TCR variants. TCRdb reprocessed the public reads (quality trimming at Q25 with fastp, clone calling with MiXCR) and kept in-frame beta chains. Here each entry gathers all rows of one CDR3 protein and keeps the most common genes and DNA. These V and J calls rely on TCRdb rather than the paper's analysis. In this sample the table shows about 240,000 distinct CDR3 sequences, around 9.1% of which occur a single time. Nearly 7% of the sample goes to the ten largest clones.

The data stem from a study of CD8 T cells in ankylosing spondylitis (dated by TCRdb to the late 2010s). Study-wide context: T cell receptor beta repertoires were profiled in healthy donors and ankylosing spondylitis patients so that disease-linked TCR variants could be found. Peripheral blood samples were taken, and synovial fluid was additionally collected from ankylosing spondylitis patients. The whole study cohort included 108 healthy donors and roughly 24 ankylosing spondylitis patients. Broader findings and caveats from the paper: Blood from ankylosing spondylitis patients appeared to be characterized by a TCR beta motif composed of about eight highly homologous amino acid variants. Some TCR beta motif variants had previously been reported in synovial fluid and blood of reactive arthritis patients, which suggested common disease-initiation mechanisms. The disease-linked clones showed a CD8+ phenotype and occurred at relatively low frequencies in peripheral blood. The disease-linked clones were reported to be significantly enriched in matched synovial fluid samples from ankylosing spondylitis patients.

Sequencing was done on a sample of blood, either unsorted or a sorted T cell fraction (not recorded which). The TCR sequence derives from a male donor with ankylosing spondylitis or in good health (not recorded which). This chain joins TRBV6-1 to TRBJ1-4; there is no confident call for the D gene. The CDR3 has the sequence CASSEGWGVTATNEKLFF. The nucleotide sequence reads TGTGCCAGCAGTGAAGGGTGGGGTGTGACGGCAACTAATGAAAAACTGTTTTTT.